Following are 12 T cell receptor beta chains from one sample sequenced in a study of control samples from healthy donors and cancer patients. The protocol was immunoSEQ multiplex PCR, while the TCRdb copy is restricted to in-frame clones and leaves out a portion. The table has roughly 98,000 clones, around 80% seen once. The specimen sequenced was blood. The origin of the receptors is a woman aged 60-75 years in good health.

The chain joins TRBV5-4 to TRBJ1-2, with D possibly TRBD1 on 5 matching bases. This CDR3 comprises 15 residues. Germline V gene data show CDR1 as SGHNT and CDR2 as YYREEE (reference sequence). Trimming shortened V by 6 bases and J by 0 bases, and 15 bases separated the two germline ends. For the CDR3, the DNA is TGTGCCAGCACCCTACCAGGGCCATCTAACTATGGCTACACCTTC. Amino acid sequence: CASTLPGPSNYGYTF.

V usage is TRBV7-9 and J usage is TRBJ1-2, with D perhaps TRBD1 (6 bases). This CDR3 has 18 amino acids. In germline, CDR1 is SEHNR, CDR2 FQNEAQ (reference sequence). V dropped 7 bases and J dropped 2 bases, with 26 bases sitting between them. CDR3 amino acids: CASTFGVGGAGLNYGYTF. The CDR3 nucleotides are TGTGCCAGCACCTTTGGGGTTGGGGGGGCAGGACTAAACTATGGCTACACCTTC.

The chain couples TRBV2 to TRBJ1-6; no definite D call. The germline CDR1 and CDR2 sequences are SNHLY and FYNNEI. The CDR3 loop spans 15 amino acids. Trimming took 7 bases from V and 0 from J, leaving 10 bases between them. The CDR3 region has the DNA TGTGCCAGCATCGGAAGGAGCTCCTATAATTCACCCCTCCACTTT. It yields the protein CASIGRSSYNSPLHF.

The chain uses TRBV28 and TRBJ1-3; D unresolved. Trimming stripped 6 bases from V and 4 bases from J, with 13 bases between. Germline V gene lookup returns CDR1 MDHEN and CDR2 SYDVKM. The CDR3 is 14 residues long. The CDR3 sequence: CASSPHNSGNTIYF. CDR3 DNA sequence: TGTGCCAGCAGCCCCCACAATTCAGGAAACACCATATATTTT.

The DNA of the CDR3 is TGTGCCAGCTCACCGGGGGCAGGCTACTCTGGAAACACCATATATTTT. Protein: CASSPGAGYSGNTIYF. V is TRBV18 and J is TRBJ1-3, with TRBD1 as a possible D gene (6 bases). CDR1 KGHSH and CDR2 LQKENI come from the germline V gene. Trimming pared 3 bases from V and 0 bases from J, leaving 12 bases between. There are 16 residues in the CDR3.

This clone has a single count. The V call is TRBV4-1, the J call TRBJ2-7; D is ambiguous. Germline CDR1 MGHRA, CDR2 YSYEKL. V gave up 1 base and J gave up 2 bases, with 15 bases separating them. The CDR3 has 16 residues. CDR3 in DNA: TGCGCCAGCAGCCAAGTGGTGAGACAAAAAACCTACGAGCAGTACTTC. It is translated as CASSQVVRQKTYEQYF.

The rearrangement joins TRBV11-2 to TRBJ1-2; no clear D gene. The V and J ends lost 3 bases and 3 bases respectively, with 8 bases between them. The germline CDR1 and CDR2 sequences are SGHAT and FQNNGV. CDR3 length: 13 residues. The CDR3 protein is CASSFELDYGYTF. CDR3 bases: TGTGCCAGCAGCTTCGAGTTAGACTATGGCTACACCTTC.

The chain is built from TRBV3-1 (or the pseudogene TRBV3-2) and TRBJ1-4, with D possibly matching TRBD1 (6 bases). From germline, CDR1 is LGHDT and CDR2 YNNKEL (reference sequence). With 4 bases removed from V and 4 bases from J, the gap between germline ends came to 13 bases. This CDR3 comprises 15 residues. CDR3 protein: CASSRAGDINEKLFF. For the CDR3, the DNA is TGTGCCAGCAGCCGGGCAGGGGACATTAATGAAAAACTGTTTTTT.

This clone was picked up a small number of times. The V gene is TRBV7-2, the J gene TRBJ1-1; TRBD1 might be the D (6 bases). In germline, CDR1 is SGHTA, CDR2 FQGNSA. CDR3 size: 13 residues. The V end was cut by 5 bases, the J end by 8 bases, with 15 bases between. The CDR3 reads CASSRQAGEEAFF. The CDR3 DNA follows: TGTGCCAGCAGCCGTCAGGCAGGGGAGGAAGCTTTCTTT.

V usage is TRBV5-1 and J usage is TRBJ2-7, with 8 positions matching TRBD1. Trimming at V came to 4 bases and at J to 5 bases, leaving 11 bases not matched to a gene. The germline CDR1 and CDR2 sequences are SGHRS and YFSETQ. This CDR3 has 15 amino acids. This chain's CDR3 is CASSAVPGQADEQYF. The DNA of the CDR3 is TGCGCCAGCAGCGCCGTCCCGGGACAGGCCGACGAGCAGTACTTC.

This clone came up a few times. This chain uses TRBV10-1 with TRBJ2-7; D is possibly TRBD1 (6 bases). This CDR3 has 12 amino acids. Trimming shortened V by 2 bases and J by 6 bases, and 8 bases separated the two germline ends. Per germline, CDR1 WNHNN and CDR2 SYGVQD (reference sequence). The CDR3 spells CASSEGGLEQYF. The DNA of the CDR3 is TGCGCCAGCAGTGAGGGGGGCCTCGAGCAGTACTTC.

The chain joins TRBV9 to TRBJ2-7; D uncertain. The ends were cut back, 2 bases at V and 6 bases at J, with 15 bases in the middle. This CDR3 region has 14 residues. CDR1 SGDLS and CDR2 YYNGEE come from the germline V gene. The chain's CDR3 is CASSVDLALSEQYF. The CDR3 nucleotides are TGTGCCAGCAGCGTTGATTTAGCACTCTCCGAGCAGTACTTC.